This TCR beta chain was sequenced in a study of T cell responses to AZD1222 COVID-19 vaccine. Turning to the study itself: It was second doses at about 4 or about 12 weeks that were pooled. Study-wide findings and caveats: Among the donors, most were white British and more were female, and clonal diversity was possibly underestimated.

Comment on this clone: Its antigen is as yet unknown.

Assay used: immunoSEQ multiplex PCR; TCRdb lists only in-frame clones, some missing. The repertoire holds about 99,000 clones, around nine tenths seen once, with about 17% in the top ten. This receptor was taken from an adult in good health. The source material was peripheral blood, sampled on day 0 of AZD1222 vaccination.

The CDR3 DNA follows: TGTGCCAGCAGCTTGGAGACTAACTATGGCTACACCTTC. This encodes CASSLETNYGYTF. The chain links TRBV5-4 to TRBJ1-2; no reliable D call. Germline V CDR1 and CDR2: SGHNT, YYREEE (reference sequence). The CDR3 is made up of 13 amino acids. Trimming removed 0 bases from V and 0 bases from J, with 3 bases in between.